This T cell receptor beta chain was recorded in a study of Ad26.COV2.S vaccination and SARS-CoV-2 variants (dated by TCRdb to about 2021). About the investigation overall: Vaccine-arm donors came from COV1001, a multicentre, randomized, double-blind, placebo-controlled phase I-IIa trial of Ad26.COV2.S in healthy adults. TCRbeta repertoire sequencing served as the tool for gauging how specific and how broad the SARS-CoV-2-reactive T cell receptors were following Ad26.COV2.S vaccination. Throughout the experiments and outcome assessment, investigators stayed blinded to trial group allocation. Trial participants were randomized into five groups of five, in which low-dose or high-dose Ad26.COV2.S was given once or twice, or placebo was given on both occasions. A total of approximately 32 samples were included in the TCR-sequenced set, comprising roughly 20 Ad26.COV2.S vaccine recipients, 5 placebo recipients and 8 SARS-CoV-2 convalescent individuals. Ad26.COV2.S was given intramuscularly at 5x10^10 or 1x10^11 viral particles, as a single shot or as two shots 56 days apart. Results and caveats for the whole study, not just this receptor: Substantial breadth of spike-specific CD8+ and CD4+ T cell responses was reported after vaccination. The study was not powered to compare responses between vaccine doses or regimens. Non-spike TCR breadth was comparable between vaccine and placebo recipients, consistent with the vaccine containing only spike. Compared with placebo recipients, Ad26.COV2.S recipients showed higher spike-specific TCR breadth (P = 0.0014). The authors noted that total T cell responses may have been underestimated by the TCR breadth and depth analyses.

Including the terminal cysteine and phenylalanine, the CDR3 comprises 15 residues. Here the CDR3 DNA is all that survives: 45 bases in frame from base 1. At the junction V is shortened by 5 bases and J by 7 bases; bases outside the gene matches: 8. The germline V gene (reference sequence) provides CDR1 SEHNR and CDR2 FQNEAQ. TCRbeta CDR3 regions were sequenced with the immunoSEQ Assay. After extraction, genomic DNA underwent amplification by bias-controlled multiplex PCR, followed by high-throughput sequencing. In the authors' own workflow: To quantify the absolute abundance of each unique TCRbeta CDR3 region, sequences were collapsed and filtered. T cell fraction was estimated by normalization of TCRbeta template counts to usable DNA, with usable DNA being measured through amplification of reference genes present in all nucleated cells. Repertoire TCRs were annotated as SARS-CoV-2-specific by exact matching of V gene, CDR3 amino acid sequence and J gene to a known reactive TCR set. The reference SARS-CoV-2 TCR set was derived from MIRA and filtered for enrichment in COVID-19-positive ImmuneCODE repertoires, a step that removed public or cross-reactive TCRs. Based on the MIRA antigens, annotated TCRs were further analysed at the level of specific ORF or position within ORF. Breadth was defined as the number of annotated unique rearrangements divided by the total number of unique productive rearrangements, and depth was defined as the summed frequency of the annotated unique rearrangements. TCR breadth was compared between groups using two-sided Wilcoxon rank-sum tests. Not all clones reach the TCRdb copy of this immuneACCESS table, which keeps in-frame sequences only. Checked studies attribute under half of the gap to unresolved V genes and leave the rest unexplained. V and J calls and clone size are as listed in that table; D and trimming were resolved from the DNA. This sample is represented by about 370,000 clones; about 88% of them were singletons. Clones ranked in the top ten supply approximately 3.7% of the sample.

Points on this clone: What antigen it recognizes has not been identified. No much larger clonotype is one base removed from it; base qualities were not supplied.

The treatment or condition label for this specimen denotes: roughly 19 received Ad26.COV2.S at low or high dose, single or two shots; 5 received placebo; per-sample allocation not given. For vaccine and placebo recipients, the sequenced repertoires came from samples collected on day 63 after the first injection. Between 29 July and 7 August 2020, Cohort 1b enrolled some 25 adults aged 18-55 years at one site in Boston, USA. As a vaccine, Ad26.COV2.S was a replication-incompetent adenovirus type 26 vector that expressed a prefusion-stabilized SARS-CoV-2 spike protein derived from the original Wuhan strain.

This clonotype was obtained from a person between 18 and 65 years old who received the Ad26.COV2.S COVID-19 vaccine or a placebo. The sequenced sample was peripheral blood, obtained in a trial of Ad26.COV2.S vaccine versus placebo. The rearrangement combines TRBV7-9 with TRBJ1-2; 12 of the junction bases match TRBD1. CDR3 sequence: CASSRTGTGGIGYTF. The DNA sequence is TGTGCCAGCAGCCGAACCGGGACAGGGGGCATTGGCTACACCTTC. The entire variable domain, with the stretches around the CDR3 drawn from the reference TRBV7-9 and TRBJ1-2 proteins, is DTGVSQNPRHKITKRGQNVTFRCDPISEHNRLYWYRQTLGQGPEFLTYFQNEAQLEKSRLLSDRFSAERPKGSFSTLEIQRTEQGDSAMYLCASSRTGTGGIGYTFGSGTRLTVV.